This T cell receptor beta chain was observed in a study of T cell responses to AZD1222 COVID-19 vaccine. The table lists this clone with a few counts. Antigen: not known. Assay: immunoSEQ multiplex PCR; the TCRdb copy retains only in-frame clones and omits some. The table shows about 170,000 clones, with roughly 89% occurring only once. Deletions cut 4 bases from V and 5 bases from J, with 21 bases between. The length of the CDR3 is 16 residues. Germline V gene sequence: CDR1 LGHDT, CDR2 YNNKEL (reference sequence). Study-level points and caveats: Unmutated variant regions are reportedly the target of nearly half of TCRs that are spike-specific. Most donors were white British and more were female, and clonal diversity was possibly underestimated. Baseline testing showed seropositivity in only six AZD1222 recipients.

The chain joins TRBV3-1 (or the pseudogene TRBV3-2) to TRBJ2-7; D tentatively fits TRBD1 or TRBD2 (7 bases each). This TCR was recovered from an adult who received the AZD1222 COVID-19 vaccine. The sample consisted of peripheral blood, taken 28 days after the second AZD1222 dose. CDR3 DNA: TGTGCCAGCAGCCGGAGGAGGGGGCGGGGGATCGACGAGCAGTACTTC. Its translation: CASSRRRGRGIDEQYF.